This T cell receptor (beta chain) emerged from a study of T cells after yellow fever vaccination. The table lists this clonotype with a few counts. TCRdb called the 5' RACE reads again in MiXCR, with one record for every CDR3 protein. The table has some 120,000 distinct CDR3 sequences, around 15% seen once. The sequences come from CD8+ T cells sorted from PBMCs, collected 5 days after the yellow fever booster vaccination. The origin of this receptor is a young man who received the YFV17D yellow fever vaccine.

As DNA, the CDR3 is TGTGCCAGCAGCCCCAGCGAGGGGCTCACCACAGATACGCAGTATTTT. It translates to CASSPSEGLTTDTQYF. The V and J genes are TRBV13 and TRBJ2-3; D assignment may be TRBD1 or TRBD2 (5 bases each). This CDR3 has 16 amino acids. V was shortened by 5 bases and J by 2 bases, with 17 bases between the two germline ends. The V gene's germline CDR1 is PRHDT and CDR2 FYEKMQ (reference sequence).